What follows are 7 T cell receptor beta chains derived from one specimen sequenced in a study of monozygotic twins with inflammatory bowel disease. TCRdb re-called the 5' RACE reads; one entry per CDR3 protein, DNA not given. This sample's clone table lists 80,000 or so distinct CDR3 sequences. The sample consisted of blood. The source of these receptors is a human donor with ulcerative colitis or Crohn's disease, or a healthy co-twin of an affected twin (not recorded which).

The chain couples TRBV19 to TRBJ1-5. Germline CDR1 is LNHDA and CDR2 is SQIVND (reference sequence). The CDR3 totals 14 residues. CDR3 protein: CASARGRTGQPQHF.

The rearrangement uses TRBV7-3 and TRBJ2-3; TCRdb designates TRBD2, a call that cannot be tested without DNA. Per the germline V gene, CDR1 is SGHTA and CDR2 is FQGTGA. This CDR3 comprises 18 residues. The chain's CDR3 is CASSLGSGGAEVGDTQYF.

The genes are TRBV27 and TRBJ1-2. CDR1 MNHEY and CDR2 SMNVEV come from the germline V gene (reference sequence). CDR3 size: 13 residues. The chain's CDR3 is CASSGYPNYGYTF.

This CDR3 reads CASSRYRVGTDTQYF. The genes are TRBV19 and TRBJ2-3; TCRdb names TRBD1, which stays unverified in the absence of DNA. This CDR3 spans 15 amino acids. The germline gives CDR1 LNHDA, CDR2 SQIVND (reference sequence).

The chain's CDR3 is CASSLNGVLNTEAFF. The chain employs TRBV5-1 and TRBJ1-1. Per germline, CDR1 SGHRS and CDR2 YFSETQ. The CDR3 has 15 amino acids.

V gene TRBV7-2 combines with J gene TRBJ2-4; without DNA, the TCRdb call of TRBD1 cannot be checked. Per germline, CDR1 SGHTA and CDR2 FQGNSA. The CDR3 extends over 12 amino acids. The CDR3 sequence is CASSSDRAIQYF.

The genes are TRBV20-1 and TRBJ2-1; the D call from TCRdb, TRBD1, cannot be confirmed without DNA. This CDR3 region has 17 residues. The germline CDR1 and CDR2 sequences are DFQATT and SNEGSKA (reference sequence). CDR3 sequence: CSARAVVRGASDNEQFF.